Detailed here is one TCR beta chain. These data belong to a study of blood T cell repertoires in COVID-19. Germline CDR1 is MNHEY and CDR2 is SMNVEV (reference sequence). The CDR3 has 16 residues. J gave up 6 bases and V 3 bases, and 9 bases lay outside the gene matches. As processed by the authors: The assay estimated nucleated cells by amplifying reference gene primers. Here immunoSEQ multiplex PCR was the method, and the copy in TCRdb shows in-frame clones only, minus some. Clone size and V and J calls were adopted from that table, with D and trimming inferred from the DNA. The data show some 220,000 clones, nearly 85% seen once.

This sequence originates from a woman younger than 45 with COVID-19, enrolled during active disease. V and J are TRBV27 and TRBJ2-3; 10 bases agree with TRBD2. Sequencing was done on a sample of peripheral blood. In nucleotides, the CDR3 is TGTGCCAGCAGTTTTGAGCAGCGGGGGGGCCGGGATACGCAGTATTTT. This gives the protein CASSFEQRGGRDTQYF.